This section outlines one T cell receptor beta chain sequence together with its context. In the original processing: Amplified reference gene primers provided the basis for estimating nucleated cell counts. Here immunoSEQ multiplex PCR was the method, and the copy in TCRdb shows in-frame clones only, minus some. V and J calls and clone size follow that table, whereas D and trimming were derived from the DNA. The data hold 270,000 or so clones, with roughly 89% observed a single time. This sample stems from a study of blood T cell repertoires in COVID-19. Sequenced material: peripheral blood. The sequence derives from a woman in her 30s with COVID-19, enrolled during active disease.

CDR3 DNA: TGTGCCAGTAGTAAGGCCTCAGACAGGGGGAATCGTGCTTTCTTT. Translating it yields CASSKASDRGNRAFF. This chain connects TRBV19 to TRBJ1-1, with TRBD1 matching over 9 bases. CDR3 length: 15 amino acids. Germline trimming cut 4 bases from V and 11 bases from J; bases unmatched to any gene: 14. Germline values: CDR1 LNHDA, CDR2 SQIVND (reference sequence).